Shown below are 29 T cell receptor beta chains from a single sample sequenced in a study of PD-1 blockade in classical Hodgkin lymphoma. The protocol was immunoSEQ multiplex PCR, while the TCRdb copy is restricted to in-frame clones and leaves out a portion. The data contain about 15,000 clones, approximately 83% of them singletons. Each patient experienced a relapse that followed autologous stem cell transplantation, and brentuximab vedotin exposure varied. The starting material was peripheral blood mononuclear cells (PBMCs), obtained before the second cycle of nivolumab. Receptors originate from a human donor with classical Hodgkin lymphoma.

The chain carries TRBV5-1 and TRBJ1-2; tentatively, D is TRBD1 (6 bases). Germline CDR1 reads SGHRS; CDR2 reads YFSETQ. The CDR3 runs 12 residues. V was trimmed by 4 bases and J by 10 bases, leaving 14 bases between them. CDR3 sequence reads: CASSLDGQPYTF. DNA for the CDR3: TGCGCCAGCAGCCTCGACGGACAGCCCTACACCTTC. The whole variable domain, filled in from reference TRBV5-1 and TRBJ1-2, reads KAGVTQTPRYLIKTRGQQVTLSCSPISGHRSVSWYQQTPGQGLQFLFEYFSETQRNKGNFPGRFSGRQFSNSRSEMNVSTLELGDSALYLCASSLDGQPYTFGSGTRLTVV.

This sequence joins TRBV5-1 and TRBJ1-2; TRBD1 might be the D (6 bases). Germline CDR1 SGHRS, CDR2 YFSETQ. Trimming stripped 2 bases from V and 3 bases from J, with 14 bases between. The CDR3 totals 15 residues. CDR3 loop: CASSFRGTSDYGYTF. The CDR3 DNA reads TGCGCCAGCAGCTTTCGCGGGACATCTGACTATGGCTACACCTTC.

The gene calls are TRBV6-1 and TRBJ2-7; 12 bases align to TRBD2. CDR3 length: 14 residues. Germline V gene sequence: CDR1 MNHNS, CDR2 SASEGT. V was pared by 5 bases and J by 3 bases, with 2 bases of the junction left unmatched. CDR3 nucleotide sequence: TGTGCCAGCAGTCGACTAGCGGGAGTCTACGAGCAGTACTTC. Translated: CASSRLAGVYEQYF.

This clone is termed medium-sized. The rearrangement links TRBV6-5 to TRBJ2-2, with 7 bases identical to TRBD2. The CDR3 extends over 15 amino acids. Per the germline V gene, CDR1 is MNHEY and CDR2 is SVGAGI. Germline trimming cut 6 bases from V and 7 bases from J; bases unmatched to any gene: 11. CDR3 amino acids: CASSPGRLEGGELFF. CDR3 nucleotide sequence: TGTGCCAGCAGCCCCGGGAGGTTAGAGGGCGGGGAGCTGTTTTTT.

The chain is built from TRBV12-5 and TRBJ2-1; no firm D call. V lost 1 base and J 9 bases, leaving 4 bases between the germline ends. The germline V gene has CDR1 LGHNT and CDR2 FRNRAP. The CDR3 contains 11 residues. This chain's CDR3 is CASGLEVEQFF. In nucleotides, the CDR3 is TGTGCTAGTGGTTTGGAGGTTGAGCAGTTCTTC.

The chain uses TRBV5-8 and TRBJ2-1; 9 nucleotides agree with TRBD2. V shed 4 bases, J shed 2 bases, and the junction held 4 bases outside the gene matches. Germline assignment: CDR1 SGHTS and CDR2 YDEGEE. The CDR3 consists of 15 residues. The CDR3 here is CASSPGTSPYNEQFF. The CDR3 nucleotides are TGTGCCAGCAGCCCCGGGACTAGCCCCTACAATGAGCAGTTCTTC.

The chain recombines TRBV10-3 with TRBJ2-7; the match to TRBD2 covers 10 bases. CDR1 and CDR2 (germline): ENHRY, SYGVKD. The CDR3 has 17 residues. After removal of 10 bases from V and 0 bases from J, the junction contained 15 bases not matched to a gene. The CDR3 loop is CATSGRAGGPGSYEQYF. CDR3 nucleotide sequence: TGTGCCACAAGTGGTAGAGCGGGAGGGCCGGGCTCCTACGAGCAGTACTTC.

This chain connects TRBV7-2 to TRBJ1-1; TRBD1 is a possible D gene (6 bases). The CDR3 spans 13 residues. Trimming left V 6 bases short and J 0 bases short, with 8 bases between. Looked up from germline, CDR1 is SGHTA and CDR2 is FQGNSA. CDR3 nucleotides: TGTGCCAGCAGTCGGGACATGAACACTGAAGCTTTCTTT. This gives the protein CASSRDMNTEAFF.

The genes are TRBV18 and TRBJ2-1, with TRBD1 matching over 9 bases. V dropped 3 bases and J dropped 5; count of bases not matched to a gene: 5. The CDR3 length is 15 residues. Germline V gives CDR1 KGHSH, CDR2 LQKENI. CDR3 in amino acids: CASSPGQGLNNEQFF. DNA of the CDR3: TGTGCCAGCTCACCCGGACAGGGGCTAAACAATGAGCAGTTCTTC.

The chain is built from TRBV5-1 and TRBJ2-3, with 12 bases fitting TRBD2. Germline-derived CDR1 and CDR2 are SGHRS and YFSETQ. The CDR3 extends over 15 amino acids. The trim removed 0 bases at V and 6 bases at J, leaving 2 bases unmatched. The CDR3 DNA reads TGCGCCAGCAGCTTGGCGACTAGCGGGGGTGATACGCAGTATTTT. This codes for CASSLATSGGDTQYF.

On this clone itself: A read error is likely here: a far larger clone is one base away. Other DNA sequences in the same sample also yield this CDR3. V and J are TRBV11-2 and TRBJ2-7; 8 bases match TRBD2. Germline trimming cut 6 bases from V and 4 bases from J; bases unmatched to any gene: 8. In germline, CDR1 is SGHAT, CDR2 FQNNGV. The CDR3 runs 14 residues. CDR3: CASRSGTSGYEQYF. DNA of the CDR3: TGTGCCAGCAGGTCCGGGACTAGTGGTTACGAGCAGTACTTC.

This rearrangement joins TRBV28 to TRBJ2-6; 7 bases agree with TRBD1. The ends lost 3 bases at V and 0 bases at J; junction bases unmatched: 8. Germline V gene data show CDR1 as MDHEN and CDR2 as SYDVKM. The CDR3 runs to 18 residues. The CDR3 bases are TGTGCCAGCAGTTTGGATTCGGGACAGAACTCTGGGGCCAACGTCCTGACTTTC. Translation: CASSLDSGQNSGANVLTF.

V and J are TRBV2 and TRBJ2-5; TRBD1 might be the D (7 bases). The CDR3 length is 12 residues. In germline, CDR1 is SNHLY, CDR2 FYNNEI. V lost 6 bases to trimming and J lost 4 bases, with 9 bases between them. CDR3 region: CASREGAETQYF. In DNA, the CDR3 is TGTGCCAGCAGGGAGGGGGCAGAGACCCAGTACTTC.

The chain employs TRBV4-1 and TRBJ1-3; TRBD1 agrees at 8 bases. CDR1 and CDR2 from the germline V gene are MGHRA and YSYEKL. The junction had 15 bases not matched to a gene; V was cut back by 4 bases and J by 1 base. CDR3 size: 19 residues. CDR3 sequence reads: CASSLKDGAGGFSGNTIYF. DNA of the CDR3: TGCGCCAGCAGCCTCAAGGATGGGGCAGGGGGCTTTTCTGGAAACACCATATATTTT.

The V call is TRBV9, the J call TRBJ2-7; 10 bases match TRBD2. The trim removed 4 bases at V and 2 bases at J, leaving 6 bases unmatched. The germline V gene has CDR1 SGDLS and CDR2 YYNGEE. The CDR3 has 15 residues. The CDR3 region is CASSSGLAATYEQYF. The CDR3 DNA follows: TGTGCCAGCAGCTCCGGACTAGCGGCTACCTACGAGCAGTACTTC.

This clone has just one count. This sequence joins TRBV5-1 and TRBJ2-2; D might be TRBD1 or TRBD2, each matching 6 bases. The CDR3 has 17 amino acids. Germline V gives CDR1 SGHRS, CDR2 YFSETQ. V lost 4 bases, J lost 2 bases, and 18 bases lay in between. CDR3 nucleotides: TGCGCCAGCAGCATGGGGGGCGGGGCTGCTAACACCGGGGAGCTGTTTTTT. The encoded protein is CASSMGGGAANTGELFF. Drawing the rest from reference TRBV5-1 and TRBJ2-2, the complete variable domain is KAGVTQTPRYLIKTRGQQVTLSCSPISGHRSVSWYQQTPGQGLQFLFEYFSETQRNKGNFPGRFSGRQFSNSRSEMNVSTLELGDSALYLCASSMGGGAANTGELFFGEGSRLTVL.

The chain is built from TRBV9 and TRBJ2-2; tentative D call: TRBD1 (6 bases). The V gene's germline CDR1 is SGDLS and CDR2 YYNGEE. This CDR3 spans 16 amino acids. V was cut by 3 bases and J by 4 bases, with 16 bases left in between. The CDR3 DNA is TGTGCCAGCAGCGCACTAGGGACACCCTCCACCGGGGAGCTGTTTTTT. Its translation: CASSALGTPSTGELFF.

The V and J genes are TRBV5-4 and TRBJ2-1, with TRBD2 matching 7 bases. There are 16 residues in the CDR3. The ends lost 0 bases at V and 7 bases at J; junction bases unmatched: 10. Per germline, CDR1 SGHNT and CDR2 YYREEE (reference sequence). CDR3 nucleotide sequence: TGTGCCAGCAGCTTGGGTCGGCTAGCGGTTGGTAATGAGCAGTTCTTC. Protein: CASSLGRLAVGNEQFF. Filled out from reference TRBV5-4 and TRBJ2-1, the complete variable domain reads ETGVTQSPTHLIKTRGQQVTLRCSSQSGHNTVSWYQQALGQGPQFIFQYYREEENGRGNFPPRFSGLQFPNYSSELNVNALELDDSALYLCASSLGRLAVGNEQFFGPGTRLTVL.

The chain carries TRBV6-5 and TRBJ2-3, with D maybe TRBD2 (5 bases). Germline values: CDR1 MNHEY, CDR2 SVGAGI. CDR3 length equals 14 residues. Trimming stripped 6 bases from V and 2 bases from J, with 12 bases between. The CDR3 DNA sequence: TGTGCCAGCAGCTTCGGAGCGGCCACAGATACGCAGTATTTT. Protein: CASSFGAATDTQYF.

The V and J genes are TRBV27 and TRBJ2-7, with a weak D call TRBD2 (6 bases). In germline, CDR1 is MNHEY, CDR2 SMNVEV (reference sequence). This CDR3 has 15 amino acids. With 4 bases removed from V and 0 bases from J, the gap between germline ends came to 13 bases. CDR3 in DNA: TGTGCCAGCAGTTCCCCCCGCGGGACCTCCTACGAGCAGTACTTC. This gives the protein CASSSPRGTSYEQYF.

CDR3 sequence reads: CASSRDRLVDTQYF. CDR3 coding DNA: TGTGCCAGCAGCCGGGACAGGTTGGTTGATACGCAGTATTTT. The rearrangement links TRBV7-2 to TRBJ2-3; TRBD1 matches 8 bases. Germline values: CDR1 SGHTA, CDR2 FQGNSA. V lost 5 bases, J lost 6 bases, and 7 bases stayed unmatched. There are 14 residues in the CDR3. Full variable domain (missing parts from reference TRBV7-2 and TRBJ2-3): GAGVSQSPSNKVTEKGKDVELRCDPISGHTALYWYRQSLGQGLEFLIYFQGNSAPDKSGLPSDRFSAERTGGSVSTLTIQRTQQEDSAVYLCASSRDRLVDTQYFGPGTRLTVL.

The rearrangement links TRBV27 to TRBJ2-1; 12 bases agree with TRBD2. Germline V lookup: CDR1 MNHEY, CDR2 SMNVEV (reference sequence). With 5 bases clipped from V and 8 bases from J, the junction kept 13 bases outside the gene matches. The CDR3 sequence is 17 residues long. The CDR3 coding sequence is TGTGCCAGCAGTCCACAAATACTAGCGGGAGGAGGTTATGAGCAGTTCTTC. Translated, it gives CASSPQILAGGGYEQFF.

The chain couples TRBV18 to TRBJ1-4; D gene unclear. This CDR3 spans 15 amino acids. V shed 5 bases and J shed 7 bases, with 17 bases lying between them. Germline CDR1 and CDR2: KGHSH and LQKENI. CDR3 coding DNA: TGTGCCAGCTCATCTTCTACACCCGGAGGTGAAAAACTGTTTTTT. Translating gives CASSSSTPGGEKLFF.

This chain uses TRBV6-6 with TRBJ1-1, with a weak D call TRBD1 (6 bases). CDR1 and CDR2 from the germline V gene are MNHNY and SVGAGI (reference sequence). This CDR3 region has 13 residues. The DNA of the CDR3 is TGTGCAGCGGGGGCTACGGGGGGAACTGAAGCTTTCTTT. Encoded protein: CAAGATGGTEAFF.

The chain joins TRBV5-1 to TRBJ1-1; D is perhaps TRBD1 (5 bases). CDR3 size: 16 residues. V was clipped by 4 bases and J by 0 bases, with 16 bases between them. Germline lookup yields CDR1 SGHRS and CDR2 YFSETQ. The CDR3 DNA reads as TGCGCCAGCAGCGACGAACCGGGACGGTTGAACACTGAAGCTTTCTTT. Amino acid sequence: CASSDEPGRLNTEAFF.

This rearrangement joins TRBV28 to TRBJ1-1, with D uncertain. The CDR3 loop spans 11 amino acids. Per the germline V gene, CDR1 is MDHEN and CDR2 is SYDVKM. Deletions cut 4 bases from V and 4 bases from J, with 4 bases between. The CDR3 protein is CASSWITEAFF. The CDR3 nucleotides are TGTGCCAGCAGTTGGATCACTGAAGCTTTCTTT.

The chain recombines TRBV28 with TRBJ2-1; a possible D gene is TRBD2 (5 bases). V dropped 6 bases and J dropped 3 bases, with 15 bases sitting between them. The germline CDR1 and CDR2 sequences are MDHEN and SYDVKM. The CDR3 runs to 15 residues. The CDR3 DNA reads as TGTGCCAGCAGCTCGGCGGGCCCGGGCTACAATGAGCAGTTCTTC. It yields the protein CASSSAGPGYNEQFF.

This chain uses TRBV19 with TRBJ2-5, with 9 positions matching TRBD1. The DNA matches TRBJ2-7 better at its end, which makes the J call doubtful. The CDR3 length is 13 residues. The V gene's germline CDR1 is LNHDA and CDR2 SQIVND (reference sequence). CDR3 sequence reads: CASTGTGTYEQYF. CDR3 nucleotides: TGTGCCAGTACAGGGACAGGGACATACGAGCAGTACTTC.

The V and J genes are TRBV5-1 and TRBJ1-3; perhaps TRBD1 as D (5 bases). The germline gives CDR1 SGHRS, CDR2 YFSETQ. The germline V and J ends were trimmed by 4 bases and 2 bases, with 19 bases remaining between them. This CDR3 spans 17 amino acids. The CDR3 reads CASSRTGEVKAGNTIYF. The CDR3 nucleotides are TGCGCCAGCAGCCGGACGGGGGAGGTTAAGGCTGGAAACACCATATATTTT.